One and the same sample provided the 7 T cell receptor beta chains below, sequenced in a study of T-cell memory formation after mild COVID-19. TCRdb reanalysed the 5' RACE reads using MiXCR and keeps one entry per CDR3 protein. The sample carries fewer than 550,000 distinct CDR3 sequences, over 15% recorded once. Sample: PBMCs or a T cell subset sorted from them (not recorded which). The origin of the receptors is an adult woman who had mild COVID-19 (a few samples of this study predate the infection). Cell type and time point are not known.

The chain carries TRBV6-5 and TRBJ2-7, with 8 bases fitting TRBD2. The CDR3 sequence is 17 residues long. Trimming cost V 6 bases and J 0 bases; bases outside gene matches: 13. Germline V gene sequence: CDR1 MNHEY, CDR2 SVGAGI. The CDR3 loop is CASSLYSTSVSSYEQYF. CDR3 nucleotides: TGTGCCAGCAGCCTCTATTCGACTAGCGTGAGCTCCTACGAGCAGTACTTC.

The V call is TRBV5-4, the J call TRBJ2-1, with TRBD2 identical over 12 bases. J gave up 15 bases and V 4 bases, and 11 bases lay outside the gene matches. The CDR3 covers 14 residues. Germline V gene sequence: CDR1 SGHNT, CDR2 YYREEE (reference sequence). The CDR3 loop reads CASSMGLAGEKRFF. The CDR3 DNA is TGTGCCAGCAGCATGGGACTAGCGGGCGAAAAAAGGTTCTTC.

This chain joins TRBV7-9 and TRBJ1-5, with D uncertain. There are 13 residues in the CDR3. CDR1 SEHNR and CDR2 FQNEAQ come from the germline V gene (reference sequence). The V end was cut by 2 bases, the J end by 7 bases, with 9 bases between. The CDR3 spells CASSLTLNQPQHF. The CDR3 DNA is TGTGCCAGCAGCTTAACACTTAACCAGCCCCAGCATTTT.

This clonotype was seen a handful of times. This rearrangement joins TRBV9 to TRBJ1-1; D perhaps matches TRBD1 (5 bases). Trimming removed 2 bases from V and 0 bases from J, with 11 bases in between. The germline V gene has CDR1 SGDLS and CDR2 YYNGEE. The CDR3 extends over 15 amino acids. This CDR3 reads CASSVMGDMNTEAFF. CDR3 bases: TGTGCCAGCAGCGTGATGGGGGATATGAACACTGAAGCTTTCTTT.

The CDR3 loop reads CSATKEGSYNSPLHF. The DNA for the CDR3 is TGCAGTGCTACGAAGGAGGGCTCCTATAATTCACCCCTCCACTTT. This chain uses TRBV20-1 with TRBJ1-6; D uncertain. The CDR3 runs to 15 residues. The V and J ends lost 4 bases and 0 bases respectively, with 10 bases between them. Germline V gene lookup returns CDR1 DFQATT and CDR2 SNEGSKA (reference sequence).

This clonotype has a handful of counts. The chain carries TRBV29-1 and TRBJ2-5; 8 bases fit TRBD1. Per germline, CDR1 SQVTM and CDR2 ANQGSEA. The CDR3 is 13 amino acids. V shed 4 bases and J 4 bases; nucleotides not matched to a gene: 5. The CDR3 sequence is CSVGQGAGETQYF. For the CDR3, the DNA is TGCAGCGTTGGTCAGGGGGCCGGAGAGACCCAGTACTTC.

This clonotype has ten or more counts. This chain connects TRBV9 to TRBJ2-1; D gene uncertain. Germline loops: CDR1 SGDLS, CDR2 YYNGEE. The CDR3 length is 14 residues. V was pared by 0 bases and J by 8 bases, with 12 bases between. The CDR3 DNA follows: TGTGCCAGCAGCGTAGGATTGCTCGGCGATGAGCAGTTCTTC. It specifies CASSVGLLGDEQFF.